This T cell receptor (beta chain) was sequenced during a study of control samples from healthy donors and cancer patients. The V gene lost 6 bases and the J gene lost 0 bases, with 9 bases spanning the gap. Germline values: CDR1 SQVTM, CDR2 ANQGSEA. This CDR3 comprises 13 residues. Produced via immunoSEQ multiplex PCR; TCRdb's table is partial and in-frame only. Of under 150,000 clones listed, around nine tenths are singletons. This TCR was recovered from a woman in her 30s in good health. Source material: blood. V gene TRBV29-1 combines with J gene TRBJ1-3; D is uncertain. The chain's CDR3 is CSVRVGSGNTIYF. The CDR3 nucleotides are TGCAGCGTCCGGGTGGGCTCTGGAAACACCATATATTTT.